These 2 T cell receptor beta chains were sequenced from one sample in a study of shared clonotypes between healthy human individuals. Sequencing was performed with immunoSEQ multiplex PCR; in TCRdb, only in-frame clones are kept and a portion is missing. The table records fewer than 1.8 million clones, around 98.5% of them present only once. Sequenced material: naive CD4+ T cells sorted from blood. Stated subset: CD45RA+ positively selected. The receptors were gathered from a man aged 30-40 years in good health.

V gene TRBV28 combines with J gene TRBJ1-5; TRBD1 matches at 7 bases. The germline V gene encodes CDR1 MDHEN and CDR2 SYDVKM. The CDR3 consists of 14 residues. Germline trimming cut 6 bases from V and 8 bases from J; bases unmatched to any gene: 10. Here the CDR3 reads CASRTDRKWEPQHF. The CDR3 DNA sequence: TGTGCCAGCAGAACGGACAGGAAGTGGGAGCCCCAGCATTTT. The variable domain in full, completed from reference TRBV28 and TRBJ1-5, reads DVKVTQSSRYLVKRTGEKVFLECVQDMDHENMFWYRQDPGLGLRLIYFSYDVKMKEKGDIPEGYSVSREKKERFSLILESASTNQTSMYLCASRTDRKWEPQHFGDGTRLSIL.

The chain joins TRBV5-5 to TRBJ2-2; 8 positions match TRBD1. V was clipped by 4 bases and J by 6 bases; unmatched bases: 17. Germline V lookup: CDR1 SGHKS, CDR2 YYEKEE (reference sequence). The CDR3 totals 18 residues. The CDR3 sequence is CASSLSTGGPGSAGELFF. The DNA for the CDR3 is TGTGCCAGCAGCCTATCAACAGGGGGTCCGGGTTCGGCCGGGGAGCTGTTTTTT.